The present entry profiles one T cell receptor (beta chain) with its context. The record originates from a study of human T cells and chemical hapten exposure. TCRdb reprocessed the RACE reads with MiXCR, giving one entry per CDR3 protein. The sample records 300,000 to 450,000 distinct CDR3 sequences, roughly 5% being singletons. As to time point: patch test 1, 2 weeks after DPC sensitization. Noted treatment: therapeutic diphenylcyclopropenone sensitization with weekly scalp DPC. V was cut by 2 bases and J by 10 bases, with 18 bases left in between. The germline V gene has CDR1 WSHSY and CDR2 SAAADI. This CDR3 is 15 amino acids long.

The input for sequencing was whole blood, taken in connection with sensitization to the hapten diphenylcyclopropenone (DPC). The TCR originated in a woman aged 50 to 60 with alopecia areata. Some clones in this sample may be carry-over from other donors' samples. This chain uses TRBV10-2 with TRBJ2-1; D might be TRBD2 (7 bases). The CDR3 DNA reads as TGCGCCAGCAGTGAGACTAGGGGGAGGGCCGTAGAGCAGTTCTTC. Translating gives CASSETRGRAVEQFF.